The 6 T cell receptor beta chains listed next were all sequenced from one sample in a study of blood T cell repertoires in COVID-19. Sequencing was performed with immunoSEQ multiplex PCR; in TCRdb, only in-frame clones are kept and a portion is missing. This sample has 250,000 or so clones, with 84% found just once. The sample consisted of PBMCs or T cells enriched from blood (not recorded which). The receptors were sampled from a man in his fifties who had recovered from COVID-19.

The V gene is TRBV7-3, the J gene TRBJ2-7, with 8 nucleotides matching TRBD2. The CDR3 covers 13 residues. Germline trimming cut 5 bases from V and 5 bases from J; bases unmatched to any gene: 5. The germline gives CDR1 SGHTA, CDR2 FQGTGA. In DNA, the CDR3 is TGTGCCAGCAGCCCGGGGGGGGTTGACGAGCAGTACTTC. Its protein product is CASSPGGVDEQYF. Full variable domain (outside the CDR3, taken from reference TRBV7-3 and TRBJ2-7): GAGVSQTPSNKVTEKGKYVELRCDPISGHTALYWYRQSLGQGPEFLIYFQGTGAADDSGLPNDRFFAVRPEGSVSTLKIQRTERGDSAVYLCASSPGGVDEQYFGPGTRLTVT.

V and J are TRBV6-1 and TRBJ1-5; D uncertain. The CDR3 runs 16 residues. Germline lookup yields CDR1 MNHNS and CDR2 SASEGT. Trimming stripped 1 base from V and 0 bases from J, with 10 bases between. This CDR3 is CASSEGFRYSNQPQHF. Here the CDR3 DNA reads TGTGCCAGCAGTGAAGGCTTCAGATATAGCAATCAGCCCCAGCATTTT.

The gene calls are TRBV29-1 and TRBJ2-2; 8 nucleotides line up with TRBD1. Trimming cost V 0 bases and J 5 bases; bases outside gene matches: 5. Germline values: CDR1 SQVTM, CDR2 ANQGSEA. This CDR3 region has 15 residues. This chain's CDR3 is CSVEEGTGGTGELFF. The CDR3 DNA follows: TGCAGCGTTGAAGAAGGGACAGGCGGTACCGGGGAGCTGTTTTTT.

The rearrangement joins TRBV6-2 or TRBV6-3 to TRBJ2-5; perhaps TRBD2 as D (6 bases). Germline CDR1 and CDR2: MNHEY and SVGEGT. The CDR3 contains 20 residues. The ends were cut back, 2 bases at V and 5 bases at J, with 30 bases in the middle. The CDR3 DNA is TGTGCCAGCAGTTACAACCCCGGCTCTAGCGAGAACCACCCCCCGGAGACCCAGTACTTC. Translating it yields CASSYNPGSSENHPPETQYF.

The gene calls are TRBV7-2 and TRBJ2-7, with 9 nucleotides matching TRBD1. This CDR3 has 15 residues. From germline, CDR1 is SGHTA and CDR2 FQGNSA. V gave up 6 bases and J gave up 0 bases; unmatched junction bases: 6. Here the CDR3 DNA reads TGTGCCAGCAGACCCCAGACAGGGGGCTCCTACGAGCAGTACTTC. This encodes CASRPQTGGSYEQYF. Looking up the rest from reference TRBV7-2 and TRBJ2-7 gives the full variable domain: GAGVSQSPSNKVTEKGKDVELRCDPISGHTALYWYRQSLGQGLEFLIYFQGNSAPDKSGLPSDRFSAERTGGSVSTLTIQRTQQEDSAVYLCASRPQTGGSYEQYFGPGTRLTVT.

The chain carries TRBV3-1 (or the pseudogene TRBV3-2) and TRBJ1-3; D unresolved. The germline gives CDR1 LGHDT, CDR2 YNNKEL (reference sequence). The CDR3 consists of 14 residues. V was clipped by 0 bases and J by 4 bases, with 7 bases between them. The CDR3 sequence is CASSQEAPGNTIYF. The CDR3 bases are TGTGCCAGCAGCCAAGAAGCCCCCGGAAACACCATATATTTT.